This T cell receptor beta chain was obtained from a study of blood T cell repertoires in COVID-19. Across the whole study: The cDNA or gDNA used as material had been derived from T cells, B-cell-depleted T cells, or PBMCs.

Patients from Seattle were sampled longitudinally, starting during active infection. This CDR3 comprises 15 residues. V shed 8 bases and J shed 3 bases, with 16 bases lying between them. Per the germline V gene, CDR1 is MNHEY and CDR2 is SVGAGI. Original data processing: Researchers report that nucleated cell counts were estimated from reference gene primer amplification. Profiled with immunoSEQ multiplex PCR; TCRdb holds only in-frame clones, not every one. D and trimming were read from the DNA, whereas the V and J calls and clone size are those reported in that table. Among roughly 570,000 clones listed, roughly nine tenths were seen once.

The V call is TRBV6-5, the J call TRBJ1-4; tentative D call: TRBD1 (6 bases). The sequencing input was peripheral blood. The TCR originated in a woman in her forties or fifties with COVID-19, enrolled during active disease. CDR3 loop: CASATSGDANEKLFF. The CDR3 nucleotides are TGTGCCAGCGCCACTTCAGGGGACGCTAATGAAAAACTGTTTTTT.